These 9 T cell receptor beta chains share one sample of origin, sequenced in a study of CD8 T cells in ankylosing spondylitis (dated by TCRdb to 2016 to 2017). Receptor amplification or capture employed 5' RACE. The sequencer was an Illumina HiSeq 2500. Starting from the raw public reads, TCRdb applied fastp trimming at Q25, assembled clones with MiXCR and retained in-frame beta chains. Merged by CDR3 protein, the rows form single entries marked with the most common genes and DNA. This sample holds tens of thousands of distinct CDR3 sequences; roughly 2.4% were observed only once. 7% to 8% of the sample is taken by the ten largest. The specimen was blood, either unsorted or a sorted T cell fraction (not recorded which). Receptors were obtained from a female donor with ankylosing spondylitis or in good health (not recorded which).

This clonotype was found many times. The J gene is TRBJ2-3, the V gene TRBV9; TRBD2 agrees at 10 bases. The CDR3 consists of 16 residues. Germline CDR1 and CDR2: SGDLS and YYNGEE. J was trimmed by 4 bases and V by 0 bases; bases with no gene match: 5. The CDR3 nucleotides read TGTGCCAGCAGCGTAGGAGGTAGCGGGAGGTCAGATACGCAGTATTTT. It translates to CASSVGGSGRSDTQYF.

This clonotype was seen repeatedly, ten times or more. The CDR3 reads CASSVGRAGDYGYTF. The CDR3 nucleotides read TGTGCCAGCAGCGTAGGGCGTGCAGGGGACTATGGCTACACCTTC. V and J are TRBV9 and TRBJ1-2; a possible D gene is TRBD1 (6 bases). Per germline, CDR1 SGDLS and CDR2 YYNGEE. The length of the CDR3 is 15 residues. V dropped 0 bases and J dropped 3 bases, with 12 bases sitting between them. Full variable domain (missing parts from reference TRBV9 and TRBJ1-2): DSGVTQTPKHLITATGQRVTLRCSPRSGDLSVYWYQQSLDQGLQFLIQYYNGEERAKGNILERFSAQQFPDLHSELNLSSLELGDSALYFCASSVGRAGDYGYTFGSGTRLTVV.

This clonotype was observed many times. This chain joins TRBV9 and TRBJ1-1; TRBD1 might be the D (6 bases). The CDR3 is 14 residues long. Germline loops: CDR1 SGDLS, CDR2 YYNGEE. Trimming took off 6 bases at V and 0 bases at J, with 12 bases between the two ends. Here the CDR3 DNA reads TGTGCCAGCACCAAGACAGGCATGAACACTGAAGCTTTCTTT. Encoded protein: CASTKTGMNTEAFF.

This clonotype came up many times. V gene TRBV9 combines with J gene TRBJ2-5, with 7 bases that match TRBD2. CDR3 length: 15 residues. Trimming at V came to 3 bases and at J to 4 bases, leaving 9 bases not matched to a gene. Germline V gene sequence: CDR1 SGDLS, CDR2 YYNGEE. CDR3 sequence reads: CASSAFGGGGETQYF. DNA for the CDR3: TGTGCCAGCAGCGCGTTTGGCGGGGGAGGAGAGACCCAGTACTTC.

This clonotype was seen repeatedly, ten times or more. The chain uses TRBV9 and TRBJ2-1, with 12 bases fitting TRBD2. Germline V gene sequence: CDR1 SGDLS, CDR2 YYNGEE. CDR3 length equals 20 residues. Trimming at V came to 0 bases and at J to 10 bases, leaving 20 bases not matched to a gene. As DNA, the CDR3 is TGTGCCAGCAGCGTAGGTCGGCTAGCGGGAGGGACTTTGATTGGGACGGAGCAGTTCTTC. Translation gives CASSVGRLAGGTLIGTEQFF.

This clonotype was seen at least ten times. This sequence joins TRBV9 and TRBJ2-4; 8 bases agree with TRBD2. CDR1 is SGDLS and CDR2 is YYNGEE in the germline V gene. The CDR3 covers 15 residues. V lost 3 bases and J lost 5; bases outside the gene matches: 7. The CDR3 DNA reads as TGTGCCAGCAGCGCGGGACTAGGCCCCCAAAACATTCAGTACTTC. Its protein is CASSAGLGPQNIQYF.

This clonotype was detected many times. The chain carries TRBV9 and TRBJ2-3, with D perhaps matching TRBD1 (6 bases). Germline V gene sequence: CDR1 SGDLS, CDR2 YYNGEE. The germline V and J ends were trimmed by 0 bases and 0 bases, with 14 bases remaining between them. The CDR3 consists of 17 residues. CDR3 amino acids: CASSVEGQRASTDTQYF. The CDR3 DNA sequence: TGTGCCAGCAGCGTAGAGGGACAAAGGGCTAGCACAGATACGCAGTATTTT.

This clonotype showed up many times. The J gene is TRBJ2-7, the V gene TRBV9; the match to TRBD1 covers 8 bases. The CDR3 spans 13 residues. Unmatched junction bases numbered 5, after V lost 4 bases and J lost 5 bases. Germline V lookup: CDR1 SGDLS, CDR2 YYNGEE. The CDR3 nucleotides are TGTGCCAGCAGCAAACGGACAGGGAACGAGCAGTACTTC. It encodes CASSKRTGNEQYF.

There are many counts of this clonotype. The chain uses TRBV9 and TRBJ2-3; maybe TRBD1 (5 bases). The CDR3 contains 14 residues. Trimming stripped 3 bases from V and 2 bases from J, with 10 bases between. The V gene's germline CDR1 is SGDLS and CDR2 YYNGEE. CDR3 in DNA: TGTGCCAGCAGCGAAGGACACCTCACAGATACGCAGTATTTT. This gives the protein CASSEGHLTDTQYF.